These 5 T cell receptor beta chains were sequenced from one sample in a study of blood T cells in healthy people across ages. A sample-barcoded 5' primer and a J-beta primer mix were used in a second PCR of roughly 7 to 11 cycles. TCRdb redid the calling of the 5' RACE reads with MiXCR, one entry per CDR3 protein. The repertoire holds roughly 800,000 distinct CDR3 sequences, with approximately 35% as singletons. Sequencing was performed on blood. These receptors all come from a man aged 18 to 29 in good health.

This rearrangement joins TRBV21-1 to TRBJ1-1. TRBV21-1 is a documented pseudogene. The CDR3 length is 8 residues. In DNA form, the CDR3 reads TGTGCCATTCTTAAAGCTTTCTTT. Its protein product is CAILKAFF.

The rearrangement joins TRBV7-2 to TRBJ2-1; no clear D gene. This CDR3 region has 14 residues. Germline CDR1 SGHTA, CDR2 FQGNSA. V was clipped by 2 bases and J by 6 bases, with 11 bases between them. CDR3 amino acids: CTSSLNKGSNEQFF. In DNA, the CDR3 is TGTACCAGCAGCTTAAACAAGGGCTCCAATGAGCAGTTCTTC.

This clonotype occurred a few times. This chain links TRBV7-6 with TRBJ2-1; 7 nucleotides match TRBD1. The CDR3 totals 15 residues. The V gene end was trimmed by 7 bases and the J gene end by 3 bases; junction bases not matched to a gene: 9. The V gene's germline CDR1 is SGHVS and CDR2 FNYEAQ. The CDR3 loop reads CASTILDRDYNEQFF. The CDR3 nucleotides read TGTGCCAGCACCATCCTTGACAGGGACTACAATGAGCAGTTCTTC.

This clonotype appeared many times. This chain uses TRBV12-3 or TRBV12-4 with TRBJ2-1; possible D gene TRBD2, 7 bases. V was trimmed by 6 bases and J by 3 bases, leaving 15 bases between them. The CDR3 has 15 amino acids. CDR3 loop: CASRPAGAFYNEQFF. CDR3 DNA sequence: TGTGCCAGCAGACCCGCGGGGGCCTTCTACAATGAGCAGTTCTTC.

The chain combines TRBV7-9 with TRBJ2-3, with 7 positions matching TRBD1. Trimming took 5 bases from V and 3 from J; bases not matched to a gene: 11. Germline V gene lookup returns CDR1 SEHNR and CDR2 FQNEAQ (reference sequence). The CDR3 loop spans 16 amino acids. The CDR3 protein is CASSPRQGSETDTQYF. The CDR3 DNA sequence: TGTGCCAGCAGCCCCCGACAGGGTTCGGAAACAGATACGCAGTATTTT.